The next 30 T cell receptor beta chains were all read from a single sample in a study of CD8+ T cells in alopecia areata. Treatment indicated: oral pan-JAK inhibitor, 5-10 mg twice daily. Extracted from the samples, RNA was reverse transcribed into cDNA to serve as the sequencing template. The assay was immunoSEQ multiplex PCR, and TCRdb's table has in-frame clones only and misses some. The table shows 170,000 or so clones, with 40% to 65% occurring only once. The sample consisted of CD8+ T cells sorted from blood, taken at week 24, from a patient treated with tofacitinib. The receptor source for this set is a human donor with alopecia areata.

The chain carries TRBV30 and TRBJ1-5, with D tentatively TRBD1 (5 bases). The V gene's germline CDR1 is GTSNPN and CDR2 SVGIG (reference sequence). The CDR3 length is 16 residues. Trimming removed 2 bases at V and 9 bases at J, with 23 bases between. The CDR3 region has the DNA TGTGCCTGGAGTACGGATTCCCCAGGGATCGGCGGGCCCCAGCATTTT. Translation gives CAWSTDSPGIGGPQHF.

This clone is a singleton in its sample. The chain uses TRBV7-6 and TRBJ2-5, with D hard to call. The CDR3 is 13 residues long. Looked up from germline, CDR1 is SGHVS and CDR2 is FNYEAQ. V was cut by 4 bases and J by 3 bases, with 9 bases left in between. The CDR3 DNA is TGTGCCAGCAGCTCTTCGAGGAAAGAGACCCAGTACTTC. Translation: CASSSSRKETQYF. The entire variable domain, with the rest obtained from reference TRBV7-6 and TRBJ2-5, is as follows: GAGVSQSPRYKVTKRGQDVALRCDPISGHVSLYWYRQALGQGPEFLTYFNYEAQQDKSGLPNDRFSAERPEGSISTLTIQRTEQRDSAMYRCASSSSRKETQYFGPGTRLLVL.

This chain uses TRBV5-1 with TRBJ2-7, with D unresolved. The CDR3 runs 13 residues. Trimming pared 0 bases from V and 1 base from J, leaving 5 bases between. CDR1 SGHRS and CDR2 YFSETQ come from the germline V gene. DNA for the CDR3: TGCGCCAGCAGCTTGGTCACATCCTACGAGCAGTACTTC. It codes for CASSLVTSYEQYF.

This clone was recorded a few times. The chain carries TRBV7-9 and TRBJ2-6; D gene uncertain. Germline lookup yields CDR1 SEHNR and CDR2 FQNEAQ (reference sequence). The CDR3 length is 13 residues. Trimming removed 10 bases at V and 3 bases at J, with 10 bases between. CDR3: CATAEGGANVLTF. CDR3 nucleotide sequence: TGTGCCACCGCGGAAGGTGGGGCCAACGTCCTGACTTTC.

DNA of the CDR3: TGTGCCAGCAGCAACGCGGGGGACTCCTATAATTCACCCCTCCACTTT. Amino acid sequence: CASSNAGDSYNSPLHF. J is TRBJ1-6 and V is TRBV7-8; TRBD1 is a possible D gene (5 bases). The germline V gene has CDR1 SGHVS and CDR2 FQNEAQ. This CDR3 comprises 16 residues. V was cut by 5 bases and J by 0 bases, with 11 bases left in between.

The chain employs TRBV29-1 and TRBJ2-1; either TRBD1 or TRBD2 may supply D (5 bases each). V was cut by 8 bases and J by 6 bases, with 23 bases left in between. From germline, CDR1 is SQVTM and CDR2 ANQGSEA. The CDR3 is 15 amino acids. This chain's CDR3 is CSSPTQTSGGNEQFF. The CDR3 DNA is TGCAGCTCGCCAACCCAAACGTCTGGGGGCAATGAGCAGTTCTTC.

There are a few counts of this clone. The rearrangement links TRBV5-6 to TRBJ1-5; perhaps TRBD1 as D (6 bases). Trimming removed 0 bases at V and 2 bases at J, with 12 bases between. CDR1 SGHDT and CDR2 YYEEEE come from the germline V gene. This CDR3 contains 16 residues. This CDR3 is CASSLVGGGGNQPQHF. The CDR3 region has the DNA TGTGCCAGCAGCTTGGTAGGAGGGGGTGGCAATCAGCCCCAGCATTTT. The full variable domain, its missing parts supplied by reference TRBV5-6 and TRBJ1-5, is DAGVTQSPTHLIKTRGQQVTLRCSPKSGHDTVSWYQQALGQGPQFIFQYYEEEERQRGNFPDRFSGHQFPNYSSELNVNALLLGDSALYLCASSLVGGGGNQPQHFGDGTRLSIL.

CDR3 sequence reads: CASSLDTGELFF. CDR3 nucleotides: TGCGCCAGCAGCTTGGACACCGGGGAGCTGTTTTTT. The chain couples TRBV5-1 to TRBJ2-2; D gene unclear. Germline CDR1 SGHRS, CDR2 YFSETQ. This CDR3 region has 12 residues. V dropped 0 bases and J dropped 3 bases, with 0 bases sitting between them.

In this sample, this clone turned up a few times. The chain combines TRBV29-1 with TRBJ1-2; 8 nucleotides agree with TRBD1. V was pared by 4 bases and J by 3 bases, with 4 bases of the junction left unmatched. Germline assignment: CDR1 SQVTM and CDR2 ANQGSEA. The CDR3 sequence is 13 residues long. The CDR3 nucleotides are TGCAGCGTTGTTGGACAGGGAGACTATGGCTACACCTTC. This sequence encodes CSVVGQGDYGYTF.

The rearrangement uses TRBV10-3 and TRBJ2-7, with D maybe TRBD2 (6 bases). CDR3 length equals 14 residues. V was shortened by 2 bases and J by 4 bases, with 12 bases between the two germline ends. Germline CDR1 reads ENHRY; CDR2 reads SYGVKD. CDR3 in amino acids: CAISEVGGIYEQYF. CDR3 coding DNA: TGTGCCATCAGTGAGGTAGGAGGGATTTACGAGCAGTACTTC.

This clone was seen a few times. The V and J genes are TRBV19 and TRBJ1-5, with 11 bases fitting TRBD1. CDR3 size: 15 residues. Germline-derived CDR1 and CDR2 are LNHDA and SQIVND (reference sequence). V was pared by 5 bases and J by 4 bases, with 4 bases of the junction left unmatched. This CDR3 is CASSFGQGANQPQHF. The CDR3 nucleotides read TGTGCCAGTAGTTTCGGACAGGGGGCGAATCAGCCCCAGCATTTT.

In this sample, this clone turned up a few times. The CDR3 DNA follows: TGCGCCAGCAGCCTGTCTTGGGGGGGAGCCTACGAGCAGTACTTC. Amino acids: CASSLSWGGAYEQYF. This chain connects TRBV4-3 to TRBJ2-7; 7 positions agree with TRBD2. Germline assignment: CDR1 LGHNA and CDR2 YSLEER. This CDR3 has 15 amino acids. J gave up 2 bases and V 4 bases, and 8 bases lay outside the gene matches.

This clone turned up a few times. CDR3 in DNA: TGTGCCAGCAGCACAGGGACAGGGGATCTTCAGCCCCAGCATTTT. The encoded protein is CASSTGTGDLQPQHF. The gene calls are TRBV9 and TRBJ1-5; TRBD1 matches 10 bases. Germline lookup yields CDR1 SGDLS and CDR2 YYNGEE. The trim removed 4 bases at V and 6 bases at J, leaving 7 bases unmatched. This CDR3 is 15 amino acids long.

The rearrangement joins TRBV30 to TRBJ1-2, with unresolved D. The CDR3 extends over 13 amino acids. Germline lookup yields CDR1 GTSNPN and CDR2 SVGIG (reference sequence). V was cut by 0 bases and J by 8 bases, with 13 bases left in between. The CDR3 DNA follows: TGTGCCTGGAGTGTGGTCGGAATGGTGGGCTACACCTTC. It codes for CAWSVVGMVGYTF.

A single count supports this clone. The chain employs TRBV9 and TRBJ2-7, with TRBD2 identical over 13 bases. Germline trimming cut 3 bases from V and 2 bases from J; bases unmatched to any gene: 2. From germline, CDR1 is SGDLS and CDR2 YYNGEE. There are 15 residues in the CDR3. CDR3 bases: TGTGCCAGCAGCGCGGGACTAGCGGGGCCCTACGAGCAGTACTTC. This translates into CASSAGLAGPYEQYF.

The chain combines TRBV6-1 with TRBJ1-6; D is ambiguous. Germline V gives CDR1 MNHNS, CDR2 SASEGT. The CDR3 is 11 amino acids. V was trimmed by 8 bases and J by 12 bases, leaving 11 bases between them. CDR3 amino acids: CASSELLPLHF. DNA for the CDR3: TGTGCCAGCTCGGAACTCCTACCCCTCCACTTT.

This clone was detected only once. The chain is built from TRBV9 and TRBJ1-1; perhaps TRBD1 as D (5 bases). V lost 2 bases and J lost 0, with 11 bases in between. The CDR3 runs to 15 residues. CDR1 and CDR2 from the germline V gene are SGDLS and YYNGEE. CDR3 nucleotide sequence: TGTGCCAGCAGCGTTTCGGGGGGAATGAACACTGAAGCTTTCTTT. It codes for CASSVSGGMNTEAFF. The full variable domain, its missing parts supplied by reference TRBV9 and TRBJ1-1, is DSGVTQTPKHLITATGQRVTLRCSPRSGDLSVYWYQQSLDQGLQFLIQYYNGEERAKGNILERFSAQQFPDLHSELNLSSLELGDSALYFCASSVSGGMNTEAFFGQGTRLTVV.

The chain joins TRBV4-3 to TRBJ2-2, with unresolved D. Trimming pared 3 bases from V and 6 bases from J, leaving 11 bases between. This CDR3 is built from 14 residues. Germline CDR1 and CDR2: LGHNA and YSLEER. The CDR3 reads CASSQDEVAGELFF. Written as DNA, the CDR3 is TGCGCCAGCAGCCAGGATGAGGTTGCCGGGGAGCTGTTTTTT.

This clone has a handful of counts. The chain combines TRBV15 with TRBJ2-7; perhaps TRBD2 as D (6 bases). Germline V CDR1 and CDR2: LNHNV, YYDKDF (reference sequence). Trimming took off 5 bases at V and 5 bases at J, with 10 bases between the two ends. The CDR3 extends over 12 amino acids. CDR3 sequence: CATSGDFHEQYF. The CDR3 nucleotides read TGTGCCACCAGCGGGGACTTCCACGAGCAGTACTTC.

The gene calls are TRBV6-6 and TRBJ2-2; D gene unclear. Per germline, CDR1 MNHNY and CDR2 SVGAGI (reference sequence). The CDR3 has 12 amino acids. The germline V and J ends were trimmed by 8 bases and 4 bases, with 8 bases remaining between them. Written as DNA, the CDR3 is TGTGCCAGCGAGGTCTTCACCGGGGAGCTGTTTTTT. Protein product: CASEVFTGELFF.

This sequence joins TRBV29-1 and TRBJ1-2, with D possibly being TRBD1 (5 bases). The germline V gene has CDR1 SQVTM and CDR2 ANQGSEA. The CDR3 consists of 13 residues. The V gene lost 3 bases and the J gene lost 4 bases, with 12 bases spanning the gap. CDR3 region: CSVEFDRIYGYTF. In DNA form, the CDR3 reads TGCAGCGTTGAGTTTGACAGAATCTATGGCTACACCTTC.

On this clone itself: Different DNA sequences within this sample yield the same CDR3. V usage is TRBV2 and J usage is TRBJ1-2; D is unclear. Trimming cost V 1 base and J 0 bases, with 6 bases left between them. The CDR3 has 14 residues. Germline CDR1 reads SNHLY; CDR2 reads FYNNEI. The CDR3 sequence is CASSEGAANYGYTF. CDR3 nucleotides: TGTGCCAGCAGTGAAGGAGCAGCTAACTATGGCTACACCTTC.

This clone was counted only a few times. V usage is TRBV4-3 and J usage is TRBJ2-7; 8 bases fit TRBD1. The germline V gene encodes CDR1 LGHNA and CDR2 YSLEER. Germline trimming cut 4 bases from V and 1 base from J; bases unmatched to any gene: 6. The CDR3 contains 15 residues. The CDR3 region has the DNA TGCGCCAGCAGCCCCGGACAGGGTCCATCCTACGAGCAGTACTTC. Protein sequence: CASSPGQGPSYEQYF.

The rearrangement links TRBV5-1 to TRBJ1-2, with TRBD1 matching 7 bases. This CDR3 spans 16 amino acids. Looked up from germline, CDR1 is SGHRS and CDR2 is YFSETQ. V dropped 3 bases and J dropped 4; count of bases not matched to a gene: 12. Here the CDR3 DNA reads TGCGCCAGCAGCTCGGGGGACCGGGACAGATTCTATGGCTACACCTTC. This translates into CASSSGDRDRFYGYTF.

The chain links TRBV13 to TRBJ2-1; D is tentatively TRBD1 or TRBD2 (6 bases each). CDR3 length: 15 residues. CDR1 and CDR2 from the germline V gene are PRHDT and FYEKMQ (reference sequence). Deletions cut 4 bases from V and 5 bases from J, with 15 bases between. The CDR3 region has the DNA TGTGCCAGCAGCTCCCTTGACGGGGGCCACAATGAGCAGTTCTTC. It yields the protein CASSSLDGGHNEQFF.

This clone turned up a few times. The chain combines TRBV27 with TRBJ1-6; the D gene is possibly TRBD1 (6 bases). CDR3 length: 15 residues. Trimming stripped 2 bases from V and 4 bases from J, with 9 bases between. Germline loops: CDR1 MNHEY, CDR2 SMNVEV (reference sequence). The DNA of the CDR3 is TGTGCCAGCAGTTTAGGGGGGGCGTATAATTCACCCCTCCACTTT. The encoded protein is CASSLGGAYNSPLHF.

V usage is TRBV7-6 and J usage is TRBJ1-4; D may be TRBD1 (5 bases). This CDR3 has 15 amino acids. V lost 5 bases to trimming and J lost 10 bases, with 20 bases between them. Per the germline V gene, CDR1 is SGHVS and CDR2 is FNYEAQ. DNA for the CDR3: TGTGCCAGCAGCCCCGGTGGGGGGTCCTTCATAAAACTGTTTTTT. Translated, it gives CASSPGGGSFIKLFF.

This clone occurred a few times. The V gene is TRBV5-6, the J gene TRBJ1-2; D is ambiguous. Germline CDR1 and CDR2: SGHDT and YYEEEE. CDR3 length equals 12 residues. Trimming stripped 0 bases from V and 7 bases from J, with 7 bases between. For the CDR3, the DNA is TGTGCCAGCAGCTTGGGTGGAAGTGGCTACACCTTC. Amino acids: CASSLGGSGYTF.

This clone has only a few counts. The V and J genes are TRBV5-6 and TRBJ1-1; D remains ambiguous. Germline-derived CDR1 and CDR2 are SGHDT and YYEEEE. The V end lost 0 bases, the J end lost 7 bases, and 7 bases lay between the germline ends. The length of the CDR3 is 12 residues. In DNA form, the CDR3 reads TGTGCCAGCAGCTTGGTTCAAGGTGAAGCTTTCTTT. It encodes CASSLVQGEAFF.

The rearrangement joins TRBV9 to TRBJ1-1; D uncertain. Germline CDR1 is SGDLS and CDR2 is YYNGEE. This CDR3 spans 15 amino acids. Trimming removed 4 bases from V and 3 bases from J, with 16 bases in between. The CDR3 is CASSLREAGYTEAFF. The CDR3, as DNA: TGTGCCAGCAGCCTCCGGGAGGCTGGGTACACTGAAGCTTTCTTT. Together with reference TRBV9 and TRBJ1-1, the CDR3 gives the full variable domain: DSGVTQTPKHLITATGQRVTLRCSPRSGDLSVYWYQQSLDQGLQFLIQYYNGEERAKGNILERFSAQQFPDLHSELNLSSLELGDSALYFCASSLREAGYTEAFFGQGTRLTVV.